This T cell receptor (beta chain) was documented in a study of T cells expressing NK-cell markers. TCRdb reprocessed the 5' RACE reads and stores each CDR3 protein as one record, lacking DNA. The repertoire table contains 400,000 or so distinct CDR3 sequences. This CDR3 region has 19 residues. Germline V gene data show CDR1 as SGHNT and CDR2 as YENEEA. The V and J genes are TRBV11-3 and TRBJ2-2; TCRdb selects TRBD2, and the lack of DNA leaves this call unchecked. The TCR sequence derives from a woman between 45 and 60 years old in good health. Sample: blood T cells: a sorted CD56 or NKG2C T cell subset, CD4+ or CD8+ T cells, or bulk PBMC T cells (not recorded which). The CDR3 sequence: CASSPTGTSGHSTTGELFF. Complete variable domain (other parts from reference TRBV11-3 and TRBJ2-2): EAGVVQSPRYKIIEKKQPVAFWCNPISGHNTLYWYLQNLGQGPELLIRYENEEAVDDSQLPKDRFSAERLKGVDSTLKIQPAELGDSAVYLCASSPTGTSGHSTTGELFFGEGSRLTVL.